The 14 T cell receptor beta chains listed next were all sequenced from one sample in a study of cytomegalovirus exposure and HLA in healthy donors. In the PCR, 60 Vbeta and 13 Jbeta primers were used. Sequenced by immunoSEQ multiplex PCR; TCRdb stores in-frame clones only, minus some. This sample's clone table lists 110,000 to 150,000 clones. Source material: PBMCs. The receptors shown here come from a male donor in good health and CMV-seronegative.

The rearrangement links TRBV7-6 to TRBJ1-2; D ambiguous. The V and J ends lost 5 bases and 2 bases respectively, with 9 bases between them. CDR3 size: 13 residues. The germline CDR1 and CDR2 sequences are SGHVS and FNYEAQ. The CDR3 loop reads CASSPSGNYGYTF. The CDR3 bases are TGTGCCAGCAGCCCTAGCGGGAACTATGGCTACACCTTC.

The rearrangement uses TRBV4-1 and TRBJ2-7; 15 positions match TRBD2. Germline V gene lookup returns CDR1 MGHRA and CDR2 YSYEKL. Trimming cost V 4 bases and J 2 bases; bases outside gene matches: 9. The CDR3 sequence is 18 residues long. The CDR3 bases are TGCGCCAGCAGCCGCGGGACTAGCGGGAGGAAAAGCGCCTACGAGCAGTACTTC. This sequence encodes CASSRGTSGRKSAYEQYF.

The genes are TRBV18 and TRBJ1-6, with 8 bases lining up with TRBD1. The CDR3 totals 16 residues. The germline V gene encodes CDR1 KGHSH and CDR2 LQKENI. The V and J ends lost 1 base and 10 bases, in that order; junction bases with no gene match: 9. CDR3 sequence: CASSPRPDRERSPLHF. DNA of the CDR3: TGTGCCAGCTCACCACGACCGGACAGGGAACGATCACCCCTCCACTTT.

The rearrangement links TRBV30 to TRBJ2-7; tentative D call: TRBD2 (6 bases). Per germline, CDR1 GTSNPN and CDR2 SVGIG (reference sequence). The CDR3 is 13 amino acids. Trimming removed 3 bases from V and 2 bases from J, with 11 bases in between. The CDR3 DNA reads TGTGCCTGGAGCGGGAGAAATACCTACGAGCAGTACTTC. Translation: CAWSGRNTYEQYF.

This chain links TRBV28 with TRBJ2-2, with 9 bases identical to TRBD1. Germline CDR1 MDHEN, CDR2 SYDVKM. The CDR3 spans 13 residues. In DNA form, the CDR3 reads TGTGCTTTAGGACAGGGGTTGCCCGGGGAGCTGTTTTTT. Translating gives CALGQGLPGELFF.

V usage is TRBV16 and J usage is TRBJ1-1; 12 nucleotides line up with TRBD1. The length of the CDR3 is 16 residues. Germline V lookup: CDR1 KGHSY, CDR2 FQNENV. J gave up 1 base and V 2 bases, and 2 bases lay outside the gene matches. CDR3: CASSQMGQGANTEAFF. CDR3 sequence (DNA): TGTGCCAGCAGCCAAATGGGACAGGGGGCGAACACTGAAGCTTTCTTT.

The V call is TRBV5-6, the J call TRBJ1-2; unclear D gene. The CDR3 is 14 amino acids. Per the germline V gene, CDR1 is SGHDT and CDR2 is YYEEEE. V lost 4 bases, J lost 8 bases, and 18 bases lay in between. DNA of the CDR3: TGTGCCAGCAGCCGCGAGGCGACCGCGAGGGGCTACACCTTC. Amino acids: CASSREATARGYTF.

The rearrangement uses TRBV28 and TRBJ1-1, with D possibly TRBD1 on 5 matching bases. This CDR3 comprises 15 residues. Trimming pared 5 bases from V and 4 bases from J, leaving 17 bases between. Germline loops: CDR1 MDHEN, CDR2 SYDVKM. The CDR3 is CASSTPGSVGTEAFF. CDR3 DNA sequence: TGTGCCAGCAGTACCCCAGGGTCTGTAGGCACTGAAGCTTTCTTT.

The CDR3 here is CASGPHGGYYGYTF. The CDR3 DNA is TGTGCCAGTGGCCCCCATGGGGGGTATTATGGCTACACCTTC. V is TRBV27 and J is TRBJ1-2; D possibly corresponds to TRBD1 (5 bases). The CDR3 runs 14 residues. V was trimmed by 9 bases and J by 5 bases, leaving 19 bases between them. Germline V lookup: CDR1 MNHEY, CDR2 SMNVEV (reference sequence).

V usage is TRBV7-9 and J usage is TRBJ1-1; D uncertain. Per germline, CDR1 SEHNR and CDR2 FQNEAQ (reference sequence). CDR3 size: 15 residues. Trimming took off 3 bases at V and 6 bases at J, with 17 bases between the two ends. The CDR3 reads CASSFLPSQVSEAFF. The CDR3 DNA reads as TGTGCCAGCAGCTTCCTTCCTTCTCAGGTCTCTGAAGCTTTCTTT.

The rearrangement joins TRBV30 to TRBJ1-3, with D tentatively TRBD1 (5 bases). The CDR3 extends over 12 amino acids. V was clipped by 2 bases and J by 4 bases, with 6 bases between them. Germline CDR1 GTSNPN, CDR2 SVGIG (reference sequence). CDR3 in amino acids: CAWSYRGNTIYF. CDR3 DNA sequence: TGTGCCTGGAGTTACAGGGGAAACACCATATATTTT.

J is TRBJ2-1 and V is TRBV6-5, with D perhaps matching TRBD1 (5 bases). The CDR3 is 14 residues long. Deletions cut 2 bases from V and 8 bases from J, with 13 bases between. CDR1 and CDR2 from the germline V gene are MNHEY and SVGAGI. CDR3 sequence reads: CASSYGHFPDEQFF. The DNA for the CDR3 is TGTGCCAGCAGTTACGGACACTTCCCCGATGAGCAGTTCTTC.

V is TRBV2 and J is TRBJ1-2, with D hard to call. Trimming shortened V by 6 bases and J by 4 bases, and 9 bases separated the two germline ends. The CDR3 totals 12 residues. Germline lookup yields CDR1 SNHLY and CDR2 FYNNEI. For the CDR3, the DNA is TGTGCCAGCAGGGAGGACGGCTATGGCTACACCTTC. Amino acid sequence: CASREDGYGYTF.

The chain employs TRBV7-2 and TRBJ2-7; the match to TRBD1 covers 10 bases. The junction had 6 bases not matched to a gene; V was cut back by 3 bases and J by 4 bases. Germline assignment: CDR1 SGHTA and CDR2 FQGNSA. This CDR3 has 15 amino acids. CDR3 residues: CASSLDGTGAYEQYF. As DNA, the CDR3 is TGTGCCAGCAGCTTGGACGGGACAGGGGCGTACGAGCAGTACTTC.